The source of this T cell receptor beta chain is a study of Ad26.COV2.S vaccination and SARS-CoV-2 variants. Only a few counts were recorded for this clone. In the same sample, other DNA sequences code for this CDR3. Treatment: around 19 received Ad26.COV2.S at low or high dose, single or two shots; roughly five received placebo; per-sample allocation not given. Following the first vaccine or placebo injection, samples were taken on day 63. An adult donor aged 18-55 years was enrolled in Boston. An Ad26 vector expressing Wuhan-strain SARS-CoV-2 spike served as the vaccine. Per the germline V gene, CDR1 is SNHLY and CDR2 is FYNNEI. This CDR3 region has 14 residues. Trimming removed 6 bases from V and 5 bases from J; junction bases left unmatched: 3. Repertoires were generated with immunoSEQ multiplex PCR, while TCRdb's copy carries only in-frame clones and drops some. The data contain about 390,000 clones, around nine tenths of them singletons.

The source is a person between 18 and 59 years old who received the Ad26.COV2.S COVID-19 vaccine or a placebo. The material was peripheral blood, obtained in a trial of Ad26.COV2.S vaccine versus placebo. V usage is TRBV2 and J usage is TRBJ1-6; 8 nucleotides agree with TRBD1. The CDR3 nucleotides are TGTGCCAGCAGCTTGACAGGGGATAATTCACCCCTCCACTTT. Translated: CASSLTGDNSPLHF.